A selection of T cell receptor beta chains follows, all from one sample in a study of blood T cell repertoires in COVID-19. Libraries were prepared by immunoSEQ multiplex PCR; TCRdb keeps only in-frame clonotypes and omits some of them. The sample holds 110,000 or so clones, about 78% seen once. Sample: peripheral blood. The receptors originated from a human donor in a cohort sampled during active or convalescent COVID-19. Each CDR3 is given with its conserved first and last residue. Size tells how often a clone was seen (once, few, many) or the class of an expanded clone, and some rows leave it out.

abundance	v_gene	j_gene	CDR3aa
-	TRBV7-8	TRBJ1-1	CASSRSLFTVNTEAFF
-	TRBV6-5	TRBJ2-5	CASRRGLAGETQYF
-	TRBV6-4	TRBJ2-1	CASSPTGGGEQFF
-	TRBV6-4	TRBJ2-1	CASSSREGLGEQFF
-	TRBV9	TRBJ2-3	CASSVQAGGSTDTQYF
-	TRBV5-4	TRBJ2-5	CASRSGASQETQYF
-	TRBV5-4	TRBJ2-3	CASSPGGLPLTDTQYF
-	TRBV12-3/TRBV12-4	TRBJ1-6	CASSNRLNSPLHF
-	TRBV21-1	TRBJ1-3	CASSKMKGQMGTIYF
few	TRBV1	TRBJ2-5	CTSSQNKGESGGGETQYF
-	TRBV7-9	TRBJ2-2	CASSLYSSGSTGELFF
-	TRBV4-3	TRBJ1-1	CASSQDYGHLNTEAFF
-	TRBV2	TRBJ1-5	CASRGTSGYQPQHF
-	TRBV18	TRBJ1-1	CASSPTGVLNTEAFF
-	TRBV7-2	TRBJ2-1	CASSLVRLAGGHDNEQFF
-	TRBV6-5	TRBJ2-1	CASSRQGNEQFF
-	TRBV2	TRBJ1-6	CASESSLGSPLHF
few	TRBV5-5	TRBJ1-5	CASSLRDKQPQHF
-	TRBV5-1	TRBJ1-1	CASSINRGGVANTEAFF
-	TRBV7-8	TRBJ2-5	CASSLAGGETQYF
-	TRBV29-1	TRBJ2-1	CSVDGGAGVTYNEQFF
-	TRBV9	TRBJ1-1	CASKRTASNTEAFF
-	TRBV5-4	TRBJ2-6	CASSAGSTGVGGANVLTF
-	TRBV30	TRBJ2-3	CAWRPLGQSTDTQYF
-	TRBV18	TRBJ1-4	CASSPGQVGLWRTNEKLFF
-	TRBV21-1	TRBJ1-5	CASMEGFGNQPQHF
-	TRBV9	TRBJ2-1	CASSETGTVNEQFF
-	TRBV19	TRBJ1-1	CASSRAEGTEAFF
-	TRBV11-2	TRBJ1-1	CASDFWNGENTEAFF
once	TRBV19	TRBJ2-6	CASSIRGGLRSGANVLTF
once	TRBV7-9	TRBJ2-5	CASSLSQGLYQETQYF
-	TRBV7-9	TRBJ1-4	CASSLGSGVEKLFF
few	TRBV6-2/TRBV6-3	TRBJ1-1	CASSSNLQGGAEAFF
-	TRBV7-6	TRBJ2-5	CASSSLGLRERGETQYF
-	TRBV28	TRBJ2-1	CASSVPPGNGHEQFF
-	TRBV11-2	TRBJ2-3	CASSSDPETDTQYF
-	TRBV19	TRBJ1-1	CASNNLGTGGRAFF
-	TRBV19	TRBJ1-5	CASRGQLNQPQHF
few	TRBV6-6	TRBJ1-4	CASSYLSGTTNEKLFF
-	TRBV7-2	TRBJ2-5	CASSHAGTGFVTQYF
-	TRBV19	TRBJ1-5	CASSIQHSNNQPQHF
-	TRBV11-1	TRBJ2-2	CASSFSGGRTGELFF
-	TRBV7-2	TRBJ2-7	CASSLGLADSYEQYF
-	TRBV12-5	TRBJ2-7	CAREGQGGYEQYF
-	TRBV15	TRBJ1-1	CATSRELQNTEAFF
-	TRBV11-2	TRBJ2-7	CASSPWPTGSSYEQYF
-	TRBV6-1	TRBJ2-1	CASRVSGGDYNEQFF
once	TRBV18	TRBJ2-2	CATETGVAGTGELFF